This T cell receptor (beta chain) comes out of a study of blood T cells in healthy people across ages. The second PCR ran roughly 7 to 12 cycles with a sample-barcoded 5' primer and J-beta primers. In TCRdb, the 5' RACE reads were re-called with MiXCR into one record per CDR3 protein. The table lists over a million distinct CDR3 sequences, approximately 59% of them singletons. The CDR3 runs to 14 residues. V dropped 5 bases and J dropped 2 bases, with 13 bases sitting between them. Per the germline V gene, CDR1 is SGHTA and CDR2 is FQGNSA. The chain uses TRBV7-2 and TRBJ2-7; D may be TRBD2 (6 bases). Sequencing input: blood. The sequence derives from a young man in good health. CDR3 nucleotide sequence: TGTGCCAGCAGCGCCAATGGCGGGGCCTACGAGCAGTACTTC. It specifies CASSANGGAYEQYF.